Listed below are T cell receptor beta chains from one sample, sequenced in a study of neurological immune-mediated disorders. Each CDR3 protein gets one entry after TCRdb re-called the 5' RACE reads with MiXCR. The sample lists tens of thousands of distinct CDR3 sequences; 15% were seen once. Material: PBMCs. Every receptor here comes from a man in his sixties or seventies in good health. Both conserved end residues are trimmed from each CDR3. Each record gives: V gene, clone size, J gene, CDR3 protein. A clone size is listed for some rows: how often the clone was seen (once, few, many), or a class if it is expanded.

TRBV4-2	many	TRBJ2-3	ASSQTSGGAQDTQY
TRBV10-3	many	TRBJ2-1	ATHPSARDNEQF
TRBV7-9	many	TRBJ2-2	ASSHRDLNTGELF
TRBV7-2	many	TRBJ2-4	ASSLWQFDIQY
TRBV20-1	many	TRBJ1-5	SASPRWGTGGNQPQH
TRBV20-1	many	TRBJ2-1	SASQGQAIDNEQF
TRBV15	many	TRBJ1-1	ATSRDLVRGSEAF
TRBV12-3/TRBV12-4	many	TRBJ2-1	ASRWTSGGSRGEQF
TRBV20-1	many	TRBJ2-7	SARVGTNEQY
TRBV6-2/TRBV6-3	many	TRBJ2-7	ASSYYMERYEQY
TRBV20-1	many	TRBJ2-1	SAGSSWTSGDLRDEQF
TRBV12-5	many	TRBJ1-6	ASGLLRTDLDYNSPLH
TRBV20-1	few	TRBJ2-3	SARDRRRGYTDTQY
TRBV2	many	TRBJ2-7	ASRTGKTQISYEQY
TRBV29-1	-	TRBJ2-5	SVDQGDRETQY
TRBV6-5	many	TRBJ2-1	ASSYSEGNEQF
TRBV11-3	-	TRBJ2-1	ASTPIAGDYYEQF
TRBV20-1	many	TRBJ1-5	SASSGALSNQPQH
TRBV10-3	many	TRBJ2-1	AISELQGAWEQF
TRBV7-2	-	TRBJ2-7	ASSPETFPRN
TRBV9	many	TRBJ1-1	ASSARVSGTEAF
TRBV18	-	TRBJ2-7	ASSSGTVYEQY
TRBV5-1	many	TRBJ1-4	ASSTASSHNEKLF
TRBV20-1	many	TRBJ2-7	SARTDSRRRQY
TRBV29-1	many	TRBJ2-5	SVEDPGGKETQY
TRBV18	-	TRBJ1-5	ASSTLQGVVQPQH
TRBV6-1	many	TRBJ1-3	ASSEALGGIGNTIY
TRBV5-1	many	TRBJ2-3	ASSPGQGTDTQY
TRBV27	many	TRBJ2-1	ASSSGWNEQF
TRBV20-1	many	TRBJ1-1	SARRTGLVNTEAF
TRBV27	-	TRBJ1-5	ASSALGTGRNQPQH
TRBV20-1	many	TRBJ1-4	SASDRGYTNEKLF
TRBV6-6	-	TRBJ2-7	ANGPRFYEQY
TRBV7-8	many	TRBJ1-2	ASSPGPDNYGYT
TRBV27	many	TRBJ2-7	ASSPRQGYEQY
TRBV4-3	many	TRBJ2-7	ASSHPRQGLYEQY
TRBV4-2	many	TRBJ1-2	ASSQDPRDYGYT
TRBV5-1	many	TRBJ1-2	ASSLRQEGGYT
TRBV6-2/TRBV6-3	many	TRBJ1-5	ASSYLGLYSNQPQH
TRBV11-2	many	TRBJ2-3	ASSTATADTQY
TRBV9	-	TRBJ2-2	ASSGTGGGTGELF